Sequencing of this T cell receptor beta chain was carried out in a study of blood T cell repertoires in COVID-19. One Seattle source followed patients from active infection through their disease course. Original analysis: Cell counts per sample came from amplifying reference gene primers. Method: immunoSEQ multiplex PCR; TCRdb's copy keeps in-frame clones and lacks some. That table furnishes V, J and clone size, whereas the DNA furnished D and trimming. Here the sample spans approximately 120,000 clones, around 90% being singletons. Per germline, CDR1 LGHDT and CDR2 YNNKEL (reference sequence). Unmatched junction bases numbered 3, after V lost 1 base and J lost 3 bases. The CDR3 has 16 amino acids.

The sample consisted of peripheral blood. The chain is built from TRBV3-1 (or the pseudogene TRBV3-2) and TRBJ2-1; 10 positions agree with TRBD2. This receptor was taken from a man aged 50 to 59 with COVID-19, enrolled during active disease. CDR3 sequence reads: CASSQGLAGVYNEQFF. The CDR3 DNA is TGTGCCAGCAGCCAAGGTCTAGCGGGAGTCTACAATGAGCAGTTCTTC.